Below are 5 T cell receptor beta chains sequenced from a single sample in a study of T cells in women clearing cervical HPV infection. Only in-frame clones appear in the TCRdb table, and some are missing; sequencing was by immunoSEQ multiplex PCR. The data include more than 30,000 clones; the top ten clones carry approximately 3.7%. Sequencing was performed on blood buffy coat. The receptors were sampled from a woman between 18 and 70 years old with a cervical HPV16 infection that either progressed to CIN3+ or cleared (not recorded which).

About this clone: Read sequence stops 3 residues before the CDR3 end, and the germline J gene provides the missing end. The chain has TRBV20-1 and TRBJ1-6, with 11 nucleotides matching TRBD1. This CDR3 is built from 15 residues. V shed 6 bases and J 10 bases; nucleotides not matched to a gene: 11. From germline, CDR1 is DFQATT and CDR2 SNEGSKA (reference sequence). The CDR3: CSARTGGSLYSPLHF. The covered CDR3 bases are TGCAGTGCGAGGACAGGGGGCTCTCTGTACTCACCC.

As concerns this clone: The CDR3 is cut off 3 residues early in the read; its end comes from the germline J gene. The V call is TRBV7-9, the J call TRBJ1-3; D uncertain. This CDR3 region has 15 residues. The V gene lost 5 bases and the J gene lost 4 bases, with 15 bases spanning the gap. Germline assignment: CDR1 SEHNR and CDR2 FQNEAQ (reference sequence). The part of the CDR3 DNA that was read is TGTGCCAGCAGCCAGCGGAGGGATGGGGGAAACACC. It yields the protein CASSQRRDGGNT. The CDR3 reads in full as CASSQRRDGGNTIYF.

Worth noting for this clone: The read gets to within 3 residues of the CDR3 end, and the germline J gene fills in the rest. The chain joins TRBV5-1 to TRBJ2-1; 12 bases agree with TRBD2. This CDR3 has 20 residues. The ends lost 1 base at V and 0 bases at J; junction bases unmatched: 11. Germline assignment: CDR1 SGHRS and CDR2 YFSETQ. Incomplete CDR3 DNA: TGCGCCAGCAGCTTGACCCTGCGACTAGCGGGGGAAAGCTCCTACAATGAG. It translates to CASSLTLRLAGESSYNE. The full CDR3 protein reads CASSLTLRLAGESSYNEQFF.

To note about this clone: The CDR3 end falls 3 residues outside the read, so it is completed with the germline J gene. V is TRBV7-2 and J is TRBJ1-6; D remains unclear. Deletions cut 1 base from V and 9 bases from J, with 13 bases between. The CDR3 length is 15 residues. CDR1 and CDR2 from the germline V gene are SGHTA and FQGNSA. This CDR3 reads CASSLVRSKGSPLHF. CDR3 DNA, as far as it was read: TGTGCCAGCAGCTTAGTAAGGTCAAAGGGTTCACCC.

Measured by frequency, this clone is medium-sized. The read finishes 3 residues shy of the CDR3 end, and the germline J gene is used to complete it. The rearrangement uses TRBV18 and TRBJ2-3, with TRBD1 identical over 8 bases. The V gene's germline CDR1 is KGHSH and CDR2 LQKENI. This CDR3 region has 18 residues. V gave up 5 bases and J gave up 0 bases; unmatched junction bases: 13. The CDR3 DNA, read in part, is TGTGCCAGCTCAACCAAAGGGGGGACAGGCGGCAGCACAGATACG. This encodes CASSTKGGTGGSTDT. The full CDR3 reads CASSTKGGTGGSTDTQYF.